The 27 T cell receptor beta chains presented below share a single source sample, sequenced in a study of T cells in Graves' hyperthyroidism and ophthalmopathy. Amplification targeted TCR beta CDR3 regions from RNA transcripts. An initial round of RT-PCR targeting the TCR CDR3 relied on the HTBI primer set. TCRdb re-derived calls from the multiplex PCR reads in MiXCR, one entry per CDR3 protein. Here the sample spans approximately 400,000 distinct CDR3 sequences, more than 13% being singletons. Source material: blood. The receptors come from a man aged 45-65 years with Graves' ophthalmopathy.

Many counts were recorded for this clonotype. The genes are TRBV11-2 and TRBJ2-5; D gene uncertain. The CDR3 spans 14 residues. The germline V gene has CDR1 SGHAT and CDR2 FQNNGV. V was cut by 4 bases and J by 1 base, with 10 bases left in between. The CDR3, as DNA: TGTGCCAGCAGCTCTCTCTGGGCCCAAGAGACCCAGTACTTC. Its protein product is CASSSLWAQETQYF.

J is TRBJ2-1 and V is TRBV29-1; the match to TRBD1 covers 9 bases. Germline CDR1 SQVTM, CDR2 ANQGSEA. V was clipped by 5 bases and J by 10 bases; unmatched bases: 12. The CDR3 runs to 14 residues. The CDR3 region has the DNA TGCAGCGTTTCGAGTGGACAGGGGTTCGACGAGCAGTTCTTC. Its translation is CSVSSGQGFDEQFF.

The chain carries TRBV9 and TRBJ1-4; 8 positions match TRBD1. The CDR3 sequence is 16 residues long. The V and J ends lost 5 bases and 0 bases, in that order; junction bases with no gene match: 6. Germline lookup yields CDR1 SGDLS and CDR2 YYNGEE. CDR3 region: CASSAGQVATNEKLFF. CDR3 DNA sequence: TGTGCCAGCAGTGCGGGACAGGTAGCAACTAATGAAAAACTGTTTTTT. Together with reference TRBV9 and TRBJ1-4, the CDR3 gives the full variable domain: DSGVTQTPKHLITATGQRVTLRCSPRSGDLSVYWYQQSLDQGLQFLIQYYNGEERAKGNILERFSAQQFPDLHSELNLSSLELGDSALYFCASSAGQVATNEKLFFGSGTQLSVL.

This clonotype was seen repeatedly, ten times or more. This chain links TRBV2 with TRBJ2-3; D possibly matches TRBD1 or TRBD2 (9 bases each). Germline loops: CDR1 SNHLY, CDR2 FYNNEI. CDR3 length: 20 amino acids. The V and J ends lost 7 bases and 2 bases respectively, with 31 bases between them. The CDR3 nucleotides are TGTGCCAGCAAGGGGCCCGGGACAGGGAGAGCGGGAGGTCCCACAGATACGCAGTATTTT. Translating it yields CASKGPGTGRAGGPTDTQYF.

This clonotype occurred many times. The chain carries TRBV28 and TRBJ1-2; the D is unclear. The CDR3 has 14 amino acids. Trimming removed 4 bases from V and 4 bases from J, with 13 bases in between. Looked up from germline, CDR1 is MDHEN and CDR2 is SYDVKM. The CDR3 DNA is TGTGCCAGCAGTTCCGGTCAGGCAATCTATGGCTACACCTTC. Translation gives CASSSGQAIYGYTF.

The sample holds many counts of this clonotype. V is TRBV29-1 and J is TRBJ2-3, with a weak D call TRBD2 (8 bases). Germline CDR1 is SQVTM and CDR2 is ANQGSEA. This CDR3 has 14 residues. The germline V and J ends were trimmed by 4 bases and 4 bases, with 15 bases remaining between them. Written as DNA, the CDR3 is TGCAGCGTTGTGGGACTAGGGGGCCCAGATACGCAGTATTTT. Protein product: CSVVGLGGPDTQYF.

The chain uses TRBV27 and TRBJ1-1; D remains ambiguous. The V and J ends lost 2 bases and 6 bases respectively, with 16 bases between them. Germline assignment: CDR1 MNHEY and CDR2 SMNVEV (reference sequence). The CDR3 sequence is 15 residues long. The CDR3 DNA reads as TGTGCCAGCAGTTTAAGCCGAGGGATTAGTTCTGAAGCTTTCTTT. It encodes CASSLSRGISSEAFF.

This clonotype has a handful of counts. The chain recombines TRBV2 with TRBJ1-6; D is unclear. Trimming removed 7 bases from V and 6 bases from J, with 13 bases in between. The CDR3 is 14 residues long. Germline V gives CDR1 SNHLY, CDR2 FYNNEI. CDR3: CASTASGFNSPLHF. CDR3 sequence (DNA): TGTGCCAGCACTGCTTCGGGATTTAATTCACCCCTCCACTTT.

This clonotype showed up many times. V gene TRBV20-1 combines with J gene TRBJ2-3, with TRBD2 matching over 8 bases. The CDR3 runs to 14 residues. Trimming removed 3 bases from V and 3 bases from J; junction bases left unmatched: 5. CDR1 and CDR2 from the germline V gene are DFQATT and SNEGSKA (reference sequence). CDR3 loop: CSASGRARTDTQYF. For the CDR3, the DNA is TGCAGTGCTAGCGGGAGGGCCAGAACAGATACGCAGTATTTT.

This clonotype was detected many times. The V gene is TRBV5-6, the J gene TRBJ2-1, with unresolved D. CDR3 size: 18 residues. Looked up from germline, CDR1 is SGHDT and CDR2 is YYEEEE. Trimming removed 6 bases from V and 1 base from J, with 23 bases in between. In DNA form, the CDR3 reads TGTGCCAGCACCTATTTTAGGGTAGTTTTGAGTTCCTACAATGAGCAGTTCTTC. Translation: CASTYFRVVLSSYNEQFF.

This sequence joins TRBV19 and TRBJ1-6; no clear D gene. Per germline, CDR1 LNHDA and CDR2 SQIVND (reference sequence). Between the trimmed V and J ends, which lost 4 bases and 10 bases, there was a span of 11 bases. The CDR3 has 13 amino acids. This chain's CDR3 is CASSKGLDSPLHF. In DNA, the CDR3 is TGTGCCAGTAGTAAAGGGTTGGACTCACCCCTCCACTTT.

Turning to this clonotype: This could be a read error, since a much larger clone is one nucleotide away. The gene calls are TRBV7-2 and TRBJ1-5; no clear D. Per the germline V gene, CDR1 is SGHTA and CDR2 is FQGNSA. CDR3 size: 13 residues. The CDR3 here is CVSSLAQDQPQHF. The CDR3 DNA reads TGTGTCAGCAGCTTAGCGCAGGATCAGCCCCAGCATTTT.

This clonotype occurred many times. The genes are TRBV29-1 and TRBJ2-7; TRBD1 might be the D (6 bases). Trimming took off 3 bases at V and 6 bases at J, with 15 bases between the two ends. The CDR3 extends over 13 amino acids. Germline V CDR1 and CDR2: SQVTM, ANQGSEA. CDR3 residues: CSVDVQGLGEQYF. The CDR3 DNA is TGCAGCGTTGACGTGCAGGGGTTGGGCGAGCAGTACTTC.

The chain is built from TRBV5-1 and TRBJ2-7; D unresolved. V gave up 4 bases and J gave up 2 bases, with 16 bases separating them. Germline V gene sequence: CDR1 SGHRS, CDR2 YFSETQ. The CDR3 totals 15 residues. The DNA for the CDR3 is TGCGCCAGCAGCGTAGAAGCAGGACCCACCTACGAGCAGTACTTC. Translated: CASSVEAGPTYEQYF.

This clonotype was seen at least ten times. The chain couples TRBV3-1 to TRBJ2-5; TRBD2 matches 11 bases. The trim removed 4 bases at V and 5 bases at J, leaving 6 bases unmatched. Germline V gives CDR1 LGHDT, CDR2 YNNKEL (reference sequence). The CDR3 totals 15 residues. The CDR3 DNA reads as TGTGCCAGCAGCCTTGGGACTAGCGGAGGGGAGACCCAGTACTTC. Translation: CASSLGTSGGETQYF.

This clonotype was seen a few times. The chain combines TRBV28 with TRBJ1-1, with 7 bases lining up with TRBD1. This CDR3 contains 14 residues. Germline values: CDR1 MDHEN, CDR2 SYDVKM. V gave up 3 bases and J gave up 10 bases; unmatched junction bases: 11. CDR3 sequence reads: CASSFQTGVAGAFF. The CDR3 region has the DNA TGTGCCAGCAGTTTCCAAACAGGGGTCGCAGGAGCTTTCTTT.

In its sample, this clonotype was seen many times. The chain employs TRBV20-1 and TRBJ2-3, with D perhaps matching TRBD2 (6 bases). The CDR3 consists of 18 residues. The ends were cut back, 1 base at V and 0 bases at J, with 20 bases in the middle. In germline, CDR1 is DFQATT, CDR2 SNEGSKA (reference sequence). CDR3 nucleotides: TGCAGTGCTAGAGTGGCCGGGGGAGGTCCCCATAGCACAGATACGCAGTATTTT. This gives the protein CSARVAGGGPHSTDTQYF.

The V and J genes are TRBV28 and TRBJ1-2; D gene uncertain. The CDR3 sequence is 17 residues long. Germline V CDR1 and CDR2: MDHEN, SYDVKM. The V gene lost 2 bases and the J gene lost 4 bases, with 20 bases spanning the gap. The CDR3 DNA reads as TGTGCCAGCAGTTTAGCCACAAATGCCCGGCGGTCCTATGGCTACACCTTC. Translated: CASSLATNARRSYGYTF.

This rearrangement joins TRBV6-1 to TRBJ1-2; D remains unclear. CDR3 size: 14 residues. CDR1 MNHNS and CDR2 SASEGT come from the germline V gene. V was shortened by 5 bases and J by 2 bases, with 12 bases between the two germline ends. The CDR3 nucleotides read TGTGCCAGCAGTCAAAACCTCGGAAACTATGGCTACACCTTC. Amino acid sequence: CASSQNLGNYGYTF.

This clonotype occurred a few times. The chain uses TRBV7-3 and TRBJ2-3, with D possibly being TRBD1 (5 bases). Germline V CDR1 and CDR2: SGHTA, FQGTGA. The CDR3 consists of 12 residues. The V and J ends lost 5 bases and 3 bases respectively, with 6 bases between them. The CDR3 is CASSGATDTQYF. The CDR3 DNA follows: TGTGCCAGCAGCGGGGCGACAGATACGCAGTATTTT.

The table lists this clonotype with a few counts. This rearrangement joins TRBV27 to TRBJ2-7, with 9 nucleotides matching TRBD1. The length of the CDR3 is 15 residues. V lost 5 bases and J lost 6; bases outside the gene matches: 11. Germline V gives CDR1 MNHEY, CDR2 SMNVEV (reference sequence). CDR3 DNA: TGTGCCAGCAGTGCACACCGGGACAGGGTCTCCGAGCAGTACTTC. Protein product: CASSAHRDRVSEQYF.

J is TRBJ1-5 and V is TRBV20-1; D call uncertain. Trimming stripped 1 base from V and 6 bases from J, with 7 bases between. Germline assignment: CDR1 DFQATT and CDR2 SNEGSKA (reference sequence). The CDR3 length is 12 residues. DNA of the CDR3: TGCAGTGCTAGAGGTCTTGGTCAGCCCCAGCATTTT. The encoded protein is CSARGLGQPQHF.

This clonotype was seen repeatedly, ten times or more. The J gene is TRBJ1-1, the V gene TRBV28, with 7 nucleotides matching TRBD1. The CDR3 consists of 13 residues. The V and J ends lost 5 bases and 4 bases, in that order; junction bases with no gene match: 4. Germline CDR1 reads MDHEN; CDR2 reads SYDVKM. The CDR3 protein is CASSTTGRTEAFF. DNA of the CDR3: TGTGCCAGCAGTACGACAGGGCGCACTGAAGCTTTCTTT.

This clonotype was recorded at least ten times. The chain recombines TRBV20-1 with TRBJ2-5, with D tentatively TRBD2 (5 bases). This CDR3 spans 13 amino acids. The V gene's germline CDR1 is DFQATT and CDR2 SNEGSKA (reference sequence). Trimming pared 6 bases from V and 7 bases from J, leaving 18 bases between. The CDR3 bases are TGCAGTGCGGAGGCCCGATCTCGAGGGACCCAGTACTTC. This translates into CSAEARSRGTQYF.

There are many counts of this clonotype. This chain connects TRBV5-1 to TRBJ1-1; D unclear. Germline loops: CDR1 SGHRS, CDR2 YFSETQ. The CDR3 is 14 residues long. Trimming stripped 4 bases from V and 4 bases from J, with 14 bases between. CDR3 protein: CASSLSTLVTEAFF. The CDR3 DNA is TGCGCCAGCAGCCTCTCGACACTAGTCACTGAAGCTTTCTTT.

This clonotype was found many times. This chain joins TRBV5-8 and TRBJ2-1; no definite D call. Germline CDR1 is SGHTS and CDR2 is YDEGEE. The V end lost 3 bases, the J end lost 12 bases, and 13 bases lay between the germline ends. The CDR3 sequence is 12 residues long. The CDR3 is CASSSMSVGQFF. The CDR3 DNA is TGTGCCAGCAGCTCGATGTCGGTTGGGCAGTTCTTC.

This clonotype was seen repeatedly, ten times or more. The rearrangement uses TRBV30 and TRBJ1-2; 9 bases are a match to TRBD1. Germline lookup yields CDR1 GTSNPN and CDR2 SVGIG (reference sequence). The ends lost 1 base at V and 6 bases at J; junction bases unmatched: 3. The CDR3 covers 13 residues. Here the CDR3 DNA reads TGTGCCTGGAGTGCGGGACAGGGTCATGGCTACACCTTC. Translation: CAWSAGQGHGYTF. Variable domain in full (rest from reference TRBV30 and TRBJ1-2): SQTIHQWPATLVQPVGSPLSLECTVEGTSNPNLYWYRQAAGRGLQLLFYSVGIGQISSEVPQNLSASRPQDRQFILSSKKLLLSDSGFYLCAWSAGQGHGYTFGSGTRLTVV.